The 23 T cell receptor beta chains presented below share a single source sample, sequenced in a study of cytomegalovirus exposure and HLA in healthy donors. Primers for the PCR totalled 60 Vbeta and 13 Jbeta. Generated by immunoSEQ multiplex PCR, the TCRdb table keeps only in-frame clones and is missing some. This sample yields 55,000 to 75,000 clones, of which more than 70% are seen a single time; roughly 7% belongs to the top ten. Sequencing used PBMCs. Receptors originate from a man aged 25-45 years in good health and CMV-seropositive.

V usage is TRBV12-5 and J usage is TRBJ2-7, with 7 bases identical to TRBD1. After removal of 5 bases from V and 2 bases from J, the junction contained 6 bases not matched to a gene. The CDR3 spans 14 residues. CDR1 LGHNT and CDR2 FRNRAP come from the germline V gene. CDR3 sequence: CASGHDRETYEQYF. In DNA form, the CDR3 reads TGTGCTAGTGGTCACGACAGGGAGACCTACGAGCAGTACTTC.

The chain is built from TRBV4-2 and TRBJ2-1; TRBD2 aligns across 10 bases. The CDR3 has 16 amino acids. Germline loops: CDR1 LGHNA, CDR2 YNFKEQ. The V gene end was trimmed by 0 bases and the J gene end by 4 bases; junction bases not matched to a gene: 3. In nucleotides, the CDR3 is TGTGCCAGCAGCCAAGATCATAGCGGGAGGTACAATGAGCAGTTCTTC. Translated: CASSQDHSGRYNEQFF.

This chain connects TRBV28 to TRBJ1-6; 7 bases line up with TRBD1. CDR1 is MDHEN and CDR2 is SYDVKM in the germline V gene. The CDR3 has 14 residues. Trimming at V came to 4 bases and at J to 10 bases, leaving 7 bases not matched to a gene. The CDR3 spells CASSSGQVVSPLHF. The CDR3 coding sequence is TGTGCCAGCAGTTCCGGACAGGTCGTCTCACCCCTCCACTTT. Complete variable domain (other parts from reference TRBV28 and TRBJ1-6): DVKVTQSSRYLVKRTGEKVFLECVQDMDHENMFWYRQDPGLGLRLIYFSYDVKMKEKGDIPEGYSVSREKKERFSLILESASTNQTSMYLCASSSGQVVSPLHFGNGTRLTVT.

This rearrangement joins TRBV19 to TRBJ2-3; 8 nucleotides agree with TRBD2. The CDR3 consists of 17 residues. Germline CDR1 and CDR2: LNHDA and SQIVND (reference sequence). The V gene end was trimmed by 4 bases and the J gene end by 4 bases; junction bases not matched to a gene: 13. CDR3 bases: TGTGCCAGTAGTAAGGCACATCTGGGACTAGGACCAGATACGCAGTATTTT. Protein sequence: CASSKAHLGLGPDTQYF. Drawing the rest from reference TRBV19 and TRBJ2-3, the complete variable domain is DGGITQSPKYLFRKEGQNVTLSCEQNLNHDAMYWYRQDPGQGLRLIYYSQIVNDFQKGDIAEGYSVSREKKESFPLTVTSAQKNPTAFYLCASSKAHLGLGPDTQYFGPGTRLTVL.

The chain couples TRBV2 to TRBJ2-7; TRBD1 matches 10 bases. CDR3 length: 14 residues. V dropped 6 bases and J dropped 5; count of bases not matched to a gene: 7. The germline V gene has CDR1 SNHLY and CDR2 FYNNEI. The CDR3 reads CASRAWDRGDEQYF. The DNA for the CDR3 is TGTGCCAGCAGGGCCTGGGACAGGGGTGACGAGCAGTACTTC.

The CDR3 DNA reads as TGTGCCAGCAAGGGCCTTGGGGGGGGCCCCGATACGCAGTATTTT. Amino acid sequence: CASKGLGGGPDTQYF. The chain is built from TRBV27 and TRBJ2-3; a possible D gene is TRBD2 (7 bases). V dropped 7 bases and J dropped 6 bases, with 20 bases sitting between them. CDR3 length equals 15 residues. CDR1 and CDR2 (germline): MNHEY, SMNVEV (reference sequence).

The V call is TRBV5-4, the J call TRBJ2-1; 7 bases match TRBD2. There are 14 residues in the CDR3. Looked up from germline, CDR1 is SGHNT and CDR2 is YYREEE (reference sequence). V shed 4 bases and J 6 bases; nucleotides not matched to a gene: 7. The CDR3 protein is CASSLPGGSNEQFF. CDR3 nucleotide sequence: TGTGCCAGCAGCCTGCCTGGCGGGAGCAATGAGCAGTTCTTC.

The rearrangement uses TRBV7-9 and TRBJ2-3; 9 nucleotides line up with TRBD2. Germline CDR1 reads SEHNR; CDR2 reads FQNEAQ (reference sequence). This CDR3 spans 18 amino acids. Trimming cost V 2 bases and J 4 bases; bases outside gene matches: 13. CDR3 sequence (DNA): TGTGCCAGCAGCTTAAATCCCTTTGCGGGGGGGATGGCAGATACGCAGTATTTT. Protein sequence: CASSLNPFAGGMADTQYF.

The chain has TRBV30 and TRBJ1-5; tentative D call: TRBD1 (6 bases). Germline CDR1 is GTSNPN and CDR2 is SVGIG (reference sequence). This CDR3 contains 14 residues. V lost 3 bases, J lost 1 base, and 10 bases lay in between. This chain's CDR3 is CAWSDTGSNQPQHF. The CDR3 DNA is TGTGCCTGGAGCGATACAGGGAGCAATCAGCCCCAGCATTTT.

V usage is TRBV9 and J usage is TRBJ2-3; TRBD2 matches at 8 bases. This CDR3 has 15 residues. The germline CDR1 and CDR2 sequences are SGDLS and YYNGEE. V was clipped by 4 bases and J by 3 bases; unmatched bases: 7. The CDR3 sequence: CASSPRAGGTDTQYF. The CDR3 DNA sequence: TGTGCCAGCAGCCCAAGGGCGGGGGGAACAGATACGCAGTATTTT.

This clone showed up just a few times. The chain uses TRBV30 and TRBJ1-1, with TRBD1 identical over 7 bases. Unmatched junction bases numbered 13, after V lost 8 bases and J lost 4 bases. The length of the CDR3 is 14 residues. CDR1 is GTSNPN and CDR2 is SVGIG in the germline V gene (reference sequence). DNA for the CDR3: TGTGCCGGACCGGGACAGCCTTTGGGCACTGAAGCTTTCTTT. Protein product: CAGPGQPLGTEAFF.

The DNA for the CDR3 is TGTGCCAGCAGTTTTTCTGGACAGGGGATAGATACGCAGTATTTT. Translating it yields CASSFSGQGIDTQYF. J is TRBJ2-3 and V is TRBV27; 9 bases agree with TRBD1. V was pared by 3 bases and J by 5 bases, with 6 bases of the junction left unmatched. CDR1 and CDR2 from the germline V gene are MNHEY and SMNVEV (reference sequence). The CDR3 contains 15 residues.

This rearrangement joins TRBV6-5 to TRBJ2-2; weak D call: TRBD1 (5 bases). The V end lost 6 bases, the J end lost 2 bases, and 10 bases lay between the germline ends. Per the germline V gene, CDR1 is MNHEY and CDR2 is SVGAGI. CDR3 length equals 14 residues. In nucleotides, the CDR3 is TGTGCCAGCAGAAGACAGACTAACACCGGGGAGCTGTTTTTT. This translates into CASRRQTNTGELFF.

The CDR3 loop reads CASSQTSGGASNTQYF. CDR3 in DNA: TGCGCCAGCAGCCAAACTAGCGGGGGGGCCTCGAATACGCAGTATTTT. This chain connects TRBV4-3 to TRBJ2-3; TRBD2 matches at 13 bases. V trimming: 2 bases; J trimming: 7 bases; junction bases outside the gene matches: 6. Germline V gene sequence: CDR1 LGHNA, CDR2 YSLEER. The CDR3 has 16 residues.

This clone occurred a few times. The V and J genes are TRBV7-9 and TRBJ2-7; the match to TRBD1 covers 7 bases. Unmatched junction bases numbered 13, after V lost 5 bases and J lost 3 bases. Per germline, CDR1 SEHNR and CDR2 FQNEAQ (reference sequence). CDR3 size: 16 residues. The CDR3 sequence is CASSPSFRQGLYEQYF. The CDR3 nucleotides are TGTGCCAGCAGCCCATCTTTTCGACAGGGCCTCTACGAGCAGTACTTC.

Concerning this clone: Sequence at one end of the junction differs from germline and may be a read error. The gene calls are TRBV28 and TRBJ2-5; 11 nucleotides agree with TRBD2. Germline V CDR1 and CDR2: MDHEN, SYDVKM. This CDR3 spans 12 amino acids. CDR3 loop: CASSRAGLAANF. Here the CDR3 DNA reads TGTGCCAGCAGTAGAGCGGGACTAGCGGCTAACTTC. Full variable domain (remainder filled in from reference TRBV28 and TRBJ2-5): DVKVTQSSRYLVKRTGEKVFLECVQDMDHENMFWYRQDPGLGLRLIYFSYDVKMKEKGDIPEGYSVSREKKERFSLILESASTNQTSMYLCASSRAGLAANFGPGTRLLVL.

The chain is built from TRBV10-1 and TRBJ2-1; possible D gene TRBD1, 5 bases. The CDR3 length is 14 residues. Trimming removed 7 bases from V and 8 bases from J, with 18 bases in between. Looked up from germline, CDR1 is WNHNN and CDR2 is SYGVQD (reference sequence). In nucleotides, the CDR3 is TGCGCCAGCACCCAGGGCGGCGGTGGGGATGAGCAGTTCTTC. This sequence encodes CASTQGGGGDEQFF.

The V and J genes are TRBV27 and TRBJ1-2, with TRBD1 as a possible D gene (5 bases). The CDR3 is 15 amino acids. Germline values: CDR1 MNHEY, CDR2 SMNVEV (reference sequence). V lost 6 bases, J lost 0 bases, and 14 bases lay in between. The CDR3 here is CASSRGGDPNYGYTF. The CDR3 DNA sequence: TGTGCCAGCAGCCGCGGGGGGGACCCTAACTATGGCTACACCTTC.

A single count supports this clone. The rearrangement uses TRBV5-4 and TRBJ2-5, with 8 bases that match TRBD2. With V trimmed by 2 bases and J by 5 bases, 5 bases remained unmatched. Germline values: CDR1 SGHNT, CDR2 YYREEE (reference sequence). The CDR3 sequence is 14 residues long. CDR3 amino acids: CASSFPGGAETQYF. As DNA, the CDR3 is TGTGCCAGCAGCTTCCCCGGGGGGGCGGAGACCCAGTACTTC.

J is TRBJ1-2 and V is TRBV28; no clear D gene. Germline-derived CDR1 and CDR2 are MDHEN and SYDVKM. The CDR3 covers 13 residues. V gave up 0 bases and J gave up 5 bases, with 7 bases separating them. The CDR3: CASSLWAEYGYTF. CDR3 coding DNA: TGTGCCAGCAGTTTATGGGCCGAATATGGCTACACCTTC.

The chain carries TRBV5-1 and TRBJ1-3; no definite D call. Trimming shortened V by 3 bases and J by 2 bases, and 9 bases separated the two germline ends. CDR1 SGHRS and CDR2 YFSETQ come from the germline V gene. This CDR3 has 14 amino acids. CDR3 sequence reads: CASSSPGTGNTIYF. DNA of the CDR3: TGCGCCAGCAGCTCCCCAGGCACTGGAAACACCATATATTTT.

In its sample, this clone is medium-sized. The chain links TRBV7-9 to TRBJ1-1, with a weak D call TRBD1 (6 bases). The ends were cut back, 3 bases at V and 5 bases at J, with 13 bases in the middle. CDR3 size: 14 residues. The germline V gene has CDR1 SEHNR and CDR2 FQNEAQ (reference sequence). The CDR3 DNA reads as TGTGCCAGCAGCTTTGAGGGGGTAGGGACTGAAGCTTTCTTT. This gives the protein CASSFEGVGTEAFF.

J is TRBJ1-4 and V is TRBV6-6; D is undetermined. The germline gives CDR1 MNHNY, CDR2 SVGAGI (reference sequence). The CDR3 contains 13 residues. The V gene lost 6 bases and the J gene lost 5 bases, with 10 bases spanning the gap. CDR3 loop: CASRITENEKLFF. In DNA form, the CDR3 reads TGTGCCAGCAGGATTACAGAAAATGAAAAACTGTTTTTT.